The 26 T cell receptor beta chains listed next were all sequenced from one sample in a study of T cell responses to AZD1222 COVID-19 vaccine. The table came from immunoSEQ multiplex PCR; TCRdb's copy has only in-frame clones and leaves some out. The sample comprises 180,000 or so clones, 85% to 95% of which are singletons, and around 1% rests with the top ten. The specimen was peripheral blood, collected 28 days after the second dose of the MenACWY control vaccine. The receptors originated from an adult who received the MenACWY meningococcal vaccine as a control.

The gene calls are TRBV28 and TRBJ1-2; the D gene is possibly TRBD1 (6 bases). V shed 8 bases and J shed 8 bases, with 15 bases lying between them. Per the germline V gene, CDR1 is MDHEN and CDR2 is SYDVKM. CDR3 size: 12 residues. The CDR3 region has the DNA TGTGCCAGCTTACCACAGGGCGGAGGCTACACCTTC. The encoded protein is CASLPQGGGYTF.

This sequence joins TRBV18 and TRBJ1-2; TRBD1 is a possible D gene (6 bases). This CDR3 region has 15 residues. The V and J ends lost 1 base and 4 bases respectively, with 13 bases between them. Germline V gene sequence: CDR1 KGHSH, CDR2 LQKENI. The CDR3 loop reads CASSPLQDSIYGYTF. As DNA, the CDR3 is TGTGCCAGCTCACCACTCCAGGACAGTATCTATGGCTACACCTTC.

The genes are TRBV14 and TRBJ1-3; D uncertain. Deletions cut 4 bases from V and 0 bases from J, with 4 bases between. This CDR3 has 13 residues. Germline V lookup: CDR1 SGHDN, CDR2 FVKESK. In DNA, the CDR3 is TGTGCCAGCAGCCGATACTCTGGAAACACCATATATTTT. It encodes CASSRYSGNTIYF.

The V call is TRBV4-1, the J call TRBJ2-3; TRBD2 matches 9 bases. V shed 3 bases, J shed 5 bases, and the junction held 12 bases outside the gene matches. This CDR3 is 17 amino acids long. The V gene's germline CDR1 is MGHRA and CDR2 YSYEKL. CDR3 loop: CASSQPSGRGGVDTQYF. The CDR3, as DNA: TGCGCCAGCAGCCAGCCCTCAGGGCGGGGGGGCGTAGATACGCAGTATTTT.

V and J are TRBV4-2 and TRBJ1-3; 7 nucleotides match TRBD1. The CDR3 length is 15 residues. In germline, CDR1 is LGHNA, CDR2 YNFKEQ. The V gene end was trimmed by 0 bases and the J gene end by 4 bases; junction bases not matched to a gene: 3. The CDR3 here is CASSQDPGGGNTIYF. CDR3 in DNA: TGTGCCAGCAGCCAAGATCCAGGGGGAGGAAACACCATATATTTT.

The chain employs TRBV3-1 (or the pseudogene TRBV3-2) and TRBJ2-3, with D unclear. CDR3 length: 14 amino acids. CDR1 LGHDT and CDR2 YNNKEL come from the germline V gene (reference sequence). The V gene lost 5 bases and the J gene lost 3 bases, with 12 bases spanning the gap. Written as DNA, the CDR3 is TGTGCCAGCAGCGGTCGGACGGCAACAGATACGCAGTATTTT. It translates to CASSGRTATDTQYF.

The genes are TRBV19 and TRBJ1-4, with 8 positions matching TRBD1. Trimming took 5 bases from V and 7 from J; bases not matched to a gene: 6. CDR3 length: 14 residues. CDR1 and CDR2 from the germline V gene are LNHDA and SQIVND (reference sequence). In DNA, the CDR3 is TGTGCCAGTAGTCCAGGGGGCTGGGGTGAAAAACTGTTTTTT. Its translation is CASSPGGWGEKLFF.

The chain is built from TRBV27 and TRBJ1-1; D remains ambiguous. This CDR3 has 14 residues. Per the germline V gene, CDR1 is MNHEY and CDR2 is SMNVEV (reference sequence). V was pared by 4 bases and J by 5 bases, with 14 bases between. The CDR3 protein is CASSSRLRWTEAFF. Here the CDR3 DNA reads TGTGCCAGCAGTTCCAGGTTGCGATGGACTGAAGCTTTCTTT.

This CDR3 reads CASGPSGGAQPQHF. The CDR3 DNA is TGTGCCAGCGGTCCTAGCGGGGGAGCTCAGCCCCAGCATTTT. The chain is built from TRBV6-5 and TRBJ1-5, with D possibly TRBD1 on 5 matching bases. This CDR3 contains 14 residues. Between the trimmed V and J ends, which lost 8 bases and 6 bases, there was a span of 17 bases. Germline V gene lookup returns CDR1 MNHEY and CDR2 SVGAGI.

The chain's CDR3 is CATEDGMNTEAFF. CDR3 nucleotides: TGTGCCACAGAGGACGGAATGAACACTGAAGCTTTCTTT. V usage is TRBV10-3 and J usage is TRBJ1-1; D is uncertain. V gave up 10 bases and J gave up 0 bases, with 12 bases separating them. The CDR3 has 13 amino acids. Germline lookup yields CDR1 ENHRY and CDR2 SYGVKD.

The genes are TRBV5-1 and TRBJ2-5, with 8 bases fitting TRBD1. V lost 4 bases to trimming and J lost 2 bases; unmatched junction nucleotides: 7. The germline V gene encodes CDR1 SGHRS and CDR2 YFSETQ. The CDR3 is 15 amino acids. The DNA for the CDR3 is TGCGCCAGCAGCCTATACGGGACAGGACAAGAGACCCAGTACTTC. It yields the protein CASSLYGTGQETQYF.

The chain has TRBV4-3 and TRBJ2-1; 9 bases line up with TRBD1. Per the germline V gene, CDR1 is LGHNA and CDR2 is YSLEER. Losses at the gene ends were 5 bases for V and 7 bases for J; bases not matched to a gene: 3. The length of the CDR3 is 13 residues. DNA of the CDR3: TGCGCCAGCAGCTCGGGACAGGGAAATGAGCAGTTCTTC. This gives the protein CASSSGQGNEQFF.

The rearrangement uses TRBV12-3 or TRBV12-4 and TRBJ2-5; D unresolved. The CDR3 runs 12 residues. V was shortened by 8 bases and J by 3 bases, with 10 bases between the two germline ends. DNA of the CDR3: TGTGCCAGCGCCAACTCTAAAGAGACCCAGTACTTC. The encoded protein is CASANSKETQYF.

V is TRBV5-1 and J is TRBJ2-5, with TRBD2 matching 10 bases. CDR1 and CDR2 (germline): SGHRS, YFSETQ. The V and J ends lost 5 bases and 7 bases, in that order; junction bases with no gene match: 23. This CDR3 has 19 residues. The CDR3 DNA is TGCGCCAGCAGTCCTAAGCCCCCCTTTATAGCGGGGGGATCCCGGACCCAGTACTTC. This translates into CASSPKPPFIAGGSRTQYF.

The chain combines TRBV6-6 with TRBJ2-7; possibly TRBD1 or TRBD2 for D (6 bases each). This CDR3 region has 13 residues. Per germline, CDR1 MNHNY and CDR2 SVGAGI (reference sequence). V was shortened by 2 bases and J by 3 bases, with 8 bases between the two germline ends. CDR3 DNA: TGTGCCAGCAGTTACGAGGGGGGCTACGAGCAGTACTTC. Its protein product is CASSYEGGYEQYF.

The genes are TRBV18 and TRBJ2-5; maybe TRBD1 (6 bases). Trimming removed 6 bases at V and 0 bases at J, with 8 bases between. CDR3 length: 13 residues. Germline V gene sequence: CDR1 KGHSH, CDR2 LQKENI. This CDR3 is CASSQGYQETQYF. Written as DNA, the CDR3 is TGTGCCAGCTCCCAGGGGTACCAAGAGACCCAGTACTTC.

The chain couples TRBV19 to TRBJ1-2, with D maybe TRBD1 (6 bases). Germline V gene sequence: CDR1 LNHDA, CDR2 SQIVND (reference sequence). This CDR3 has 13 residues. V dropped 6 bases and J dropped 4 bases, with 12 bases sitting between them. This chain's CDR3 is CASRGGGIYGYTF. In DNA, the CDR3 is TGTGCCAGTAGAGGAGGGGGAATCTATGGCTACACCTTC.

This chain links TRBV19 with TRBJ1-2; 7 bases match TRBD1. The CDR3 has 17 residues. V dropped 3 bases and J dropped 6; count of bases not matched to a gene: 16. Germline V gene lookup returns CDR1 LNHDA and CDR2 SQIVND (reference sequence). The CDR3: CASSILARQGYPHGYTF. The CDR3, as DNA: TGTGCCAGTAGTATCCTCGCTCGACAGGGTTATCCTCATGGCTACACCTTC.

This sequence joins TRBV6-5 and TRBJ2-3; 8 bases line up with TRBD2. Looked up from germline, CDR1 is MNHEY and CDR2 is SVGAGI. The CDR3 is made up of 14 amino acids. V was pared by 8 bases and J by 3 bases, with 7 bases of the junction left unmatched. The CDR3 loop is CASVDSGVTDTQYF. CDR3 nucleotide sequence: TGTGCCAGCGTCGATAGCGGGGTTACAGATACGCAGTATTTT.

This rearrangement joins TRBV19 to TRBJ1-4, with no clear D. Germline CDR1 LNHDA, CDR2 SQIVND (reference sequence). The CDR3 consists of 14 residues. V was shortened by 6 bases and J by 6 bases, with 14 bases between the two germline ends. CDR3 in DNA: TGTGCCAGTAGCACTTCGGGAACGGATGAAAAACTGTTTTTT. It is translated as CASSTSGTDEKLFF.

The chain uses TRBV7-3 and TRBJ2-1; D remains unclear. This CDR3 region has 13 residues. V was trimmed by 2 bases and J by 9 bases, leaving 11 bases between them. CDR1 and CDR2 from the germline V gene are SGHTA and FQGTGA. CDR3: CASSLLGPGEQFF. The CDR3 nucleotides are TGTGCCAGCAGCTTATTGGGTCCTGGTGAGCAGTTCTTC.

V is TRBV6-5 and J is TRBJ2-7, with TRBD1 matching 9 bases. The V segment lost 0 bases and the J segment 6 bases; nucleotides outside the gene matches: 6. The CDR3 consists of 15 residues. Germline loops: CDR1 MNHEY, CDR2 SVGAGI. Written as DNA, the CDR3 is TGTGCCAGCAGTTACTCGGGGACAGGGTCGCGCGAGCAGTACTTC. The encoded protein is CASSYSGTGSREQYF.

The gene calls are TRBV19 and TRBJ1-5; D unresolved. With 5 bases removed from V and 0 bases from J, the gap between germline ends came to 8 bases. This CDR3 has 14 residues. Germline V gene lookup returns CDR1 LNHDA and CDR2 SQIVND (reference sequence). The CDR3 bases are TGTGCCAGTAGTTCTCGGTCTAGCAATCAGCCCCAGCATTTT. Encoded protein: CASSSRSSNQPQHF.

The chain recombines TRBV5-5 with TRBJ2-1, with 8 bases identical to TRBD2. This CDR3 region has 15 residues. The J segment lost 4 bases and the V segment lost 5 bases, leaving 8 bases of the junction unmatched. Germline loops: CDR1 SGHKS, CDR2 YYEKEE (reference sequence). The CDR3 protein is CASSRSGVTYNEQFF. As DNA, the CDR3 is TGTGCCAGCAGTCGTAGCGGGGTCACATACAATGAGCAGTTCTTC.

The genes are TRBV6-4 and TRBJ1-2; tentative D call: TRBD1 (6 bases). CDR3 length equals 13 residues. V gave up 0 bases and J gave up 10 bases, with 12 bases separating them. Germline CDR1 is MRHNA and CDR2 is SNTAGT. DNA of the CDR3: TGTGCCAGCAGTGACTCAGGACAGAGATTCTACACCTTC. This codes for CASSDSGQRFYTF.

The chain joins TRBV3-1 (or the pseudogene TRBV3-2) to TRBJ1-2; D ambiguous. Germline CDR1 and CDR2: LGHDT and YNNKEL (reference sequence). The CDR3 sequence is 12 residues long. V lost 1 base and J 6 bases, leaving 6 bases between the germline ends. CDR3 amino acids: CASSQVGNGYTF. The CDR3 nucleotides read TGTGCCAGCAGCCAAGTTGGGAATGGCTACACCTTC.